The 28 T cell receptor beta chains presented below share a single source sample, sequenced in a study of vaccination effects on CD4 cells after COVID-19. Profiling relied on immunoSEQ multiplex PCR, and the TCRdb table lists in-frame clones only, not all of them. The data hold almost 15,000 clones, with 76% observed a single time. Their antigens are not known. ViraFEST expansion of antigen-specific CD4+ T cells with viral peptide pools preceded sequencing. A roughly 10-day culture period preceded the isolation of CD4+ T cells. SARS-CoV-2 infection was confirmed by PCR in the person between March and December 2020. The cohort was immunized with two doses of either the BNT162b2 or mRNA-1273 vaccine. The starting material was CD4+ T cells from PBMCs cultured with HCoV-NL63 spike peptides, obtained after COVID-19 vaccination. Receptor source: a human donor who had a prior SARS-CoV-2 infection.

For this clone: This sample also contains other DNA sequences that code for the same CDR3. The chain recombines TRBV4-2 with TRBJ2-5, with D possibly TRBD2 on 5 matching bases. V dropped 1 base and J dropped 3 bases, with 9 bases sitting between them. Germline lookup yields CDR1 LGHNA and CDR2 YNFKEQ. The CDR3 contains 14 residues. The CDR3 is CASSQGTAKETQYF. DNA for the CDR3: TGTGCCAGCAGCCAAGGGACTGCGAAAGAGACCCAGTACTTC.

The chain carries TRBV7-2 and TRBJ2-1, with 9 bases identical to TRBD2. CDR3 length: 16 amino acids. Germline V gives CDR1 SGHTA, CDR2 FQGNSA. V lost 1 base and J lost 7; bases outside the gene matches: 8. CDR3 coding DNA: TGTGCCAGCAGCTTAGGCAGTGCGGGGGGGCTTAATGAGCAGTTCTTC. It specifies CASSLGSAGGLNEQFF.

V usage is TRBV4-3 and J usage is TRBJ1-2; TRBD1 matches at 7 bases. The CDR3 has 14 residues. V shed 3 bases and J 2 bases; nucleotides not matched to a gene: 3. Germline-derived CDR1 and CDR2 are LGHNA and YSLEER. CDR3 sequence (DNA): TGCGCCAGCAGCCACTTGACAGGGAACTATGGCTACACCTTC. Its translation: CASSHLTGNYGYTF.

The chain is built from TRBV24-1 and TRBJ2-1, with D perhaps matching TRBD2 (6 bases). CDR1 and CDR2 from the germline V gene are KGHDR and SFDVKD. The CDR3 length is 16 residues. Trimming shortened V by 5 bases and J by 1 base, and 14 bases separated the two germline ends. This CDR3 is CATSVGGKRSYNEQFF. For the CDR3, the DNA is TGTGCCACCAGTGTGGGCGGGAAAAGGTCCTACAATGAGCAGTTCTTC.

J is TRBJ1-2 and V is TRBV7-3; D perhaps matches TRBD1 (5 bases). The CDR3 covers 13 residues. From germline, CDR1 is SGHTA and CDR2 FQGTGA. V lost 4 bases and J lost 3, with 9 bases in between. The CDR3 loop reads CASSYGGYYGYTF. The CDR3, as DNA: TGTGCCAGCAGCTACGGGGGGTACTATGGCTACACCTTC.

The gene calls are TRBV18 and TRBJ2-3; 10 bases fit TRBD2. The CDR3 extends over 15 amino acids. With V trimmed by 7 bases and J by 0 bases, 4 bases remained unmatched. Germline CDR1 is KGHSH and CDR2 is LQKENI. The CDR3 DNA sequence: TGTGCCAGCTGCCGGACTAGCGGTAGCACAGATACGCAGTATTTT. Its translation is CASCRTSGSTDTQYF.

V gene TRBV5-1 combines with J gene TRBJ2-3; no reliable D call. Trimming stripped 5 bases from V and 6 bases from J, with 13 bases between. Looked up from germline, CDR1 is SGHRS and CDR2 is YFSETQ. The CDR3 spans 13 residues. The CDR3 spells CASRNEGSDTQYF. The CDR3 DNA follows: TGCGCCAGCAGAAATGAAGGTTCGGATACGCAGTATTTT.

The gene calls are TRBV25-1 and TRBJ1-1; maybe TRBD1 (5 bases). The CDR3 spans 16 residues. With 3 bases removed from V and 6 bases from J, the gap between germline ends came to 20 bases. Germline V gene data show CDR1 as MGHDK and CDR2 as SYGVNS. The CDR3 protein is CASSDRGRVGSAEAFF. The CDR3 coding sequence is TGTGCCAGCAGTGATAGAGGCAGGGTGGGTAGCGCTGAAGCTTTCTTT.

The chain is built from TRBV29-1 and TRBJ2-1; D is uncertain. Deletions cut 0 bases from V and 14 bases from J, with 11 bases between. The CDR3 extends over 11 amino acids. Germline-derived CDR1 and CDR2 are SQVTM and ANQGSEA. CDR3 residues: CSVEEKARKFF. The CDR3 nucleotides are TGCAGCGTTGAAGAAAAGGCGCGTAAGTTCTTC.

The genes are TRBV5-8 and TRBJ2-6; D may be TRBD2 (5 bases). CDR3 length equals 17 residues. Germline CDR1 is SGHTS and CDR2 is YDEGEE. Trimming cost V 4 bases and J 2 bases, with 16 bases left between them. CDR3 in DNA: TGTGCCAGCAGCCCCGGGGTCGATCCCACTGGGGCCAACGTCCTGACTTTC. As protein: CASSPGVDPTGANVLTF.

The chain uses TRBV3-1 (or the pseudogene TRBV3-2) and TRBJ1-5; no firm D call. The CDR3 is 12 residues long. CDR1 is LGHDT, CDR2 YNNKEL, per germline (reference sequence). Trimming shortened V by 3 bases and J by 7 bases, and 7 bases separated the two germline ends. CDR3 sequence: CASSHLGQPQHF. In DNA form, the CDR3 reads TGTGCCAGCAGCCATCTCGGGCAGCCCCAGCATTTT.

The chain employs TRBV2 and TRBJ1-2, with 7 positions matching TRBD1. CDR3 length: 16 amino acids. The germline V gene encodes CDR1 SNHLY and CDR2 FYNNEI. V lost 11 bases, J lost 0 bases, and 15 bases stayed unmatched. CDR3 coding DNA: TGTGCCCCTGACAGGGACGGTGAGACAGCTAACTATGGCTACACCTTC. Translating it yields CAPDRDGETANYGYTF. The whole variable domain, remainder taken from reference TRBV2 and TRBJ1-2, is EPEVTQTPSHQVTQMGQEVILRCVPISNHLYFYWYRQILGQKVEFLVSFYNNEISEKSEIFDDQFSVERPDGSNFTLKIRSTKLEDSAMYFCAPDRDGETANYGYTFGSGTRLTVV.

The rearrangement uses TRBV3-1 (or the pseudogene TRBV3-2) and TRBJ2-7, with TRBD2 identical over 11 bases. V shed 1 base and J 6 bases; nucleotides not matched to a gene: 5. This CDR3 has 15 residues. Looked up from germline, CDR1 is LGHDT and CDR2 is YNNKEL (reference sequence). In DNA form, the CDR3 reads TGTGCCAGCAGCCAAGTCCACCTAGCGGGAGGCGAGCAGTACTTC. This codes for CASSQVHLAGGEQYF.

This chain connects TRBV4-3 to TRBJ2-7, with D tentatively TRBD1 (6 bases). V lost 1 base and J lost 4, with 14 bases in between. Germline assignment: CDR1 LGHNA and CDR2 YSLEER. The CDR3 runs 15 residues. The CDR3 sequence is CASSQGSGTNYEQYF. DNA for the CDR3: TGCGCCAGCAGCCAAGGTTCAGGGACAAATTACGAGCAGTACTTC.

The rearrangement joins TRBV13 to TRBJ2-2; possibly TRBD1 for D (6 bases). The CDR3 runs to 17 residues. V lost 5 bases to trimming and J lost 5 bases, with 21 bases between them. Germline loops: CDR1 PRHDT, CDR2 FYEKMQ (reference sequence). DNA for the CDR3: TGTGCCAGCAGCCCTAAAGGGACAACGGGGTTGACCGGGGAGCTGTTTTTT. Translating it yields CASSPKGTTGLTGELFF. The variable domain in full, completed from reference TRBV13 and TRBJ2-2, reads AAGVIQSPRHLIKEKRETATLKCYPIPRHDTVYWYQQGPGQDPQFLISFYEKMQSDKGSIPDRFSAQQFSDYHSELNMSSLELGDSALYFCASSPKGTTGLTGELFFGEGSRLTVL.

This clone occurred a few times. The chain carries TRBV5-1 and TRBJ2-5, with 11 bases fitting TRBD2. V was clipped by 0 bases and J by 2 bases; unmatched bases: 0. Germline V gives CDR1 SGHRS, CDR2 YFSETQ. CDR3 length: 15 residues. The DNA for the CDR3 is TGCGCCAGCAGCTTGGGACTAGCGGGGCAAGAGACCCAGTACTTC. Its protein product is CASSLGLAGQETQYF.

This clone was seen once. The J gene is TRBJ1-2, the V gene TRBV3-1 (or the pseudogene TRBV3-2), with 10 bases lining up with TRBD1. Germline CDR1 is LGHDT and CDR2 is YNNKEL (reference sequence). This CDR3 has 18 amino acids. V lost 0 bases and J lost 5; bases outside the gene matches: 12. The CDR3 loop reads CASSQDGRTGGCYYGYTF. DNA for the CDR3: TGTGCCAGCAGCCAAGATGGACGGACAGGGGGATGCTATTATGGCTACACCTTC.

The genes are TRBV6-5 and TRBJ2-7; 9 bases line up with TRBD2. V gave up 4 bases and J gave up 1 base; unmatched junction bases: 5. This CDR3 spans 15 amino acids. Germline V gene lookup returns CDR1 MNHEY and CDR2 SVGAGI. CDR3 in DNA: TGTGCCAGCAGTTTCGAACTAGCGGGTTCCTACGAGCAGTACTTC. Translating gives CASSFELAGSYEQYF.

V usage is TRBV30 and J usage is TRBJ1-1; tentative D call: TRBD1 (6 bases). From germline, CDR1 is GTSNPN and CDR2 SVGIG (reference sequence). The CDR3 has 13 amino acids. V lost 2 bases and J 8 bases, leaving 15 bases between the germline ends. The CDR3 is CAWSLEGGTEAFF. The DNA of the CDR3 is TGTGCCTGGAGTCTAGAGGGCGGGACAGAAGCTTTCTTT.

The J gene is TRBJ2-1, the V gene TRBV24-1, with 12 bases that match TRBD1. Germline V gene sequence: CDR1 KGHDR, CDR2 SFDVKD. V shed 4 bases, J shed 8 bases, and the junction held 23 bases outside the gene matches. The CDR3 runs 21 residues. The CDR3 sequence is CATSESRPGTGGGLGNDEQFF. The CDR3 DNA is TGTGCCACCAGTGAATCCAGACCCGGGACAGGGGGCGGACTAGGAAACGATGAGCAGTTCTTC.

V usage is TRBV5-1 and J usage is TRBJ1-1; D is unresolved. This CDR3 spans 16 amino acids. V was shortened by 0 bases and J by 4 bases, with 16 bases between the two germline ends. The germline V gene has CDR1 SGHRS and CDR2 YFSETQ. The CDR3 sequence: CASSLGRPIWGTEAFF. The CDR3 DNA reads TGCGCCAGCAGCTTGGGGCGGCCAATATGGGGCACTGAAGCTTTCTTT.

The chain joins TRBV6-2 or TRBV6-3 to TRBJ2-5; 7 bases fit TRBD2. This CDR3 comprises 17 residues. Germline values: CDR1 MNHEY, CDR2 SVGEGT. Unmatched junction bases numbered 10, after V lost 0 bases and J lost 3 bases. CDR3 in amino acids: CASSYSVAGALEETQYF. Here the CDR3 DNA reads TGTGCCAGCAGTTACTCTGTCGCGGGAGCTCTTGAAGAGACCCAGTACTTC.

This clone was counted a few times. This chain connects TRBV9 to TRBJ1-3; possible D gene TRBD1, 6 bases. Germline CDR1 SGDLS, CDR2 YYNGEE. V shed 1 base and J shed 2 bases, with 10 bases lying between them. The CDR3 is 15 amino acids. The CDR3 protein is CASSVQQGTGNTIYF. CDR3 DNA sequence: TGTGCCAGCAGCGTACAACAGGGTACTGGAAACACCATATATTTT.

This clone was picked up a small number of times. The V gene is TRBV10-3, the J gene TRBJ1-1; 7 bases match TRBD1. This CDR3 is 13 amino acids long. Trimming cost V 10 bases and J 0 bases; bases outside gene matches: 5. Looked up from germline, CDR1 is ENHRY and CDR2 is SYGVKD. CDR3 DNA: TGTGCCACTACGACAGGGTTGAACACTGAAGCTTTCTTT. Translated: CATTTGLNTEAFF.

The V gene is TRBV7-2, the J gene TRBJ1-2, with D possibly being TRBD1 (5 bases). CDR3 length equals 15 residues. From germline, CDR1 is SGHTA and CDR2 FQGNSA. V was cut by 6 bases and J by 4 bases, with 18 bases left in between. DNA of the CDR3: TGTGCCAGCAGTTCCGGCCGGGGGGGAAGCTATGGCTACACCTTC. Amino acids: CASSSGRGGSYGYTF.

This rearrangement joins TRBV11-3 to TRBJ1-6; TRBD1 agrees at 7 bases. V lost 1 base to trimming and J lost 5 bases; unmatched junction nucleotides: 8. The V gene's germline CDR1 is SGHNT and CDR2 YENEEA. This CDR3 is 17 amino acids long. CDR3 loop: CASSLGQGMLHNSPLHF. For the CDR3, the DNA is TGTGCCAGCAGCTTAGGACAGGGAATGTTGCATAATTCACCCCTCCACTTT.

The chain couples TRBV6-4 to TRBJ2-3; 10 bases are a match to TRBD1. This CDR3 is built from 15 residues. After removal of 4 bases from V and 1 base from J, the junction contained 2 bases not matched to a gene. Germline CDR1 MRHNA, CDR2 SNTAGT. CDR3 sequence: CASSAGTGGTDTQYF. CDR3 DNA sequence: TGTGCCAGCAGTGCCGGGACAGGGGGCACAGATACGCAGTATTTT.

The chain recombines TRBV5-1 with TRBJ2-5; D may be TRBD1 (6 bases). The V end lost 2 bases, the J end lost 5 bases, and 10 bases lay between the germline ends. This CDR3 spans 13 amino acids. Looked up from germline, CDR1 is SGHRS and CDR2 is YFSETQ. The CDR3 spells CASSFSGEETQYF. DNA of the CDR3: TGCGCCAGCAGCTTCTCAGGGGAGGAGACCCAGTACTTC.